This TCR beta chain was captured by sequencing in a study of shared clonotypes between healthy human individuals. Study at large: CD4 naive cells filled three plates per donor, CD4 memory three, CD8 naive two and CD8 memory one. Notes on the study in general: Investigators collected only blood, and repertoires in tissues likely differ.

Clones were read by immunoSEQ multiplex PCR, and TCRdb kept only the in-frame ones, dropping some. The repertoire includes fewer than 2.5 million clones, approximately 94% of them detected once, and around 0.37% sits in the top ten. Of note for this clone: Its antigen is as yet unknown.

CDR3 length: 14 amino acids. V gave up 0 bases and J gave up 4 bases, with 10 bases separating them. Germline V gene lookup returns CDR1 SGDLS and CDR2 YYNGEE. V usage is TRBV9 and J usage is TRBJ1-1, with no clear D. Specimen: naive CD4+ T cells from PBMCs. The sample's subset: CD45RA+ positively selected. This TCR derives from a man aged 18 to 29 in good health. Some clones in this sample may be carry-over from other donors' samples. This CDR3 is CASSVGGKPTEAFF. DNA of the CDR3: TGTGCCAGCAGCGTAGGGGGAAAACCCACTGAAGCTTTCTTT. Variable domain in full (rest from reference TRBV9 and TRBJ1-1): DSGVTQTPKHLITATGQRVTLRCSPRSGDLSVYWYQQSLDQGLQFLIQYYNGEERAKGNILERFSAQQFPDLHSELNLSSLELGDSALYFCASSVGGKPTEAFFGQGTRLTVV.